The T cell receptor (beta chain) described here comes from a study of shared clonotypes between healthy human individuals. The CDR3 has 13 residues. The germline CDR1 and CDR2 sequences are MNHEY and SVGAGI. With V trimmed by 9 bases and J by 5 bases, 5 bases remained unmatched. Deep was the level used in running the assay. Libraries were prepared by immunoSEQ multiplex PCR; TCRdb keeps only in-frame clonotypes and omits some of them. The sample carries over 2,000,000 clones, around 95% recorded once. On this clone itself: Its specificity is not known.

The naive CD8 population came from CD45RO-negative cells selected for CCR7, without terminally differentiated effector memory CD45RA+ cells. The donors, all of them Caucasian adults, lived in Nashville, Tennessee. The study's findings and limits: Against clonotypes common to all four donors, non-shared ones had lower generation probabilities.

The chain couples TRBV6-5 to TRBJ2-1, with 9 bases lining up with TRBD2. What was sequenced was naive CD8+ T cells from PBMCs. The source of this sequence is a man aged 18 to 30 in good health. Some clones in this sample may be carry-over from other donors' samples. DNA for the CDR3: TGTGCCAGTCGTCTAGCGGGAAACAATGAGCAGTTCTTC. It translates to CASRLAGNNEQFF.